Included here is one T cell receptor (beta chain) sequence, with context. No antigen is known for it. This CDR3 is built from 16 residues. CDR1 KGHSH and CDR2 LQKENI come from the germline V gene. The ends lost 6 bases at V and 1 base at J; junction bases unmatched: 7. Assay: immunoSEQ multiplex PCR; the TCRdb copy retains only in-frame clones and omits some. The sample has about 22,000 clones, about 89% seen once. The data originate from a study of lymphopenia after photon versus proton radiotherapy. Points from the study as a whole: Post-nadir diversity loss with photons came from oligoclonal expansion, particularly CD8+ Temra cells. Photon-treated patients lost naive T cells and TCR diversity; proton-treated stayed stable.

The sample consisted of peripheral blood, taken from a patient treated with proton-based radiotherapy. The receptor was derived from a man at least 80 years old with esophageal cancer. The genes are TRBV18 and TRBJ2-1, with 9 nucleotides matching TRBD2. The CDR3 is CASSQRLADSYNEQFF. The DNA for the CDR3 is TGTGCCAGCTCTCAACGACTAGCGGATTCCTACAATGAGCAGTTCTTC. The full variable domain, with the rest looked up from reference TRBV18 and TRBJ2-1, is NAGVMQNPRHLVRRRGQEARLRCSPMKGHSHVYWYRQLPEEGLKFMVYLQKENIIDESGMPKERFSAEFPKEGPSILRIQQVVRGDSAAYFCASSQRLADSYNEQFFGPGTRLTVL.